The clone carrying this T cell receptor (beta chain) came up a few times. This specimen comes from a study of T cell changes during pregnancy in multiple sclerosis. The table came from immunoSEQ multiplex PCR; TCRdb's copy has only in-frame clones and leaves some out. The sample includes 25,000 to 35,000 clones, about 89% seen only once; the top ten take around 6.9%. Germline V CDR1 and CDR2: SGHVS, FQNEAQ. V lost 3 bases and J lost 11, with 22 bases in between. The CDR3 is made up of 15 amino acids. The sample consisted of CD8+ T cells from peripheral blood mononuclear cells, taken in the second trimester of pregnancy. The genes are TRBV7-8 and TRBJ1-1; tentative D call: TRBD1 (6 bases). This sequence was found in a female donor with multiple sclerosis, enrolled in a pregnancy study. The DNA for the CDR3 is TGTGCCAGCAGCTTCGCCAGGGGTTCCGGTGAGGGGGCTTTCTTT. It codes for CASSFARGSGEGAFF.